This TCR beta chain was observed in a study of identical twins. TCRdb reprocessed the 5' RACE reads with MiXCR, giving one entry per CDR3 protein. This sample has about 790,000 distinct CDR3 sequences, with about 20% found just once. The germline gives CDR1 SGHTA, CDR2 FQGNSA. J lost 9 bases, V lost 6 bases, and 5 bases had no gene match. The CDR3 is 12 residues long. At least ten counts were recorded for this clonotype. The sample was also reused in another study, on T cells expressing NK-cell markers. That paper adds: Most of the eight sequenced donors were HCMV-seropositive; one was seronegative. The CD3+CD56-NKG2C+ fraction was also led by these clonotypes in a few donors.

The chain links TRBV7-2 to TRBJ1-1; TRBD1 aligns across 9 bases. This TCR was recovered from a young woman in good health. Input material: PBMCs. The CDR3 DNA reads TGTGCCAGCAGTTGGGACAGGGAGAAAGCTTTCTTT. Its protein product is CASSWDREKAFF.